This T cell receptor (beta chain) was identified during a study of T cell responses to AZD1222 COVID-19 vaccine. Study outcomes and limitations: Only a handful of AZD1222 recipients, more than 5 in all, had baseline seropositivity. Distributed over spike, vaccine-associated CD4 TCRs predominated at 160-218 and 743-854. A rise in Spike-specific TCR breadth and depth followed two AZD1222 doses.

CDR1 is GTSNPN and CDR2 is SVGIG in the germline V gene (reference sequence). The V end lost 4 bases, the J end lost 9 bases, and 16 bases lay between the germline ends. The CDR3 contains 14 residues. Of note for this clone: Its antigen is unidentified.

The table came from immunoSEQ multiplex PCR; TCRdb's copy has only in-frame clones and leaves some out. The repertoire consists of some 100,000 clones, with 87% occurring once and the leading ten covering 16%. J is TRBJ1-6 and V is TRBV30; D remains ambiguous. The sequencing used peripheral blood, collected on day 0 of AZD1222 vaccination. This clonotype was obtained from an adult in good health. This chain's CDR3 is CAWIMGGSSSPLHF. The CDR3, as DNA: TGTGCCTGGATTATGGGAGGGTCGAGTTCACCCCTCCACTTT.